This TCR beta chain comes out of a study of blood T cell repertoires in COVID-19. Study-wide background: T cells, B-cell-depleted T cells, or PBMCs supplied cDNA or gDNA.

Unmatched junction bases numbered 8, after V lost 0 bases and J lost 7 bases. From germline, CDR1 is LNHNV and CDR2 YYDKDF (reference sequence). This CDR3 is built from 17 residues. Original analysis: How many nucleated cells were present was estimated from reference gene primer amplification. Clones were sequenced by immunoSEQ multiplex PCR, and TCRdb holds only the in-frame ones, with some missing. V, J and clone size are taken as reported in that table, and D and trimming were inferred from the DNA itself. The sample carries some 300,000 clones, more than 70% recorded once. Adults between roughly 18 and 95 years of age took part from more than 20 US areas. Donors were grouped by their self-reported clinical history.

The sequencing sample was made of PBMCs or T cells enriched from blood (not recorded which). The chain uses TRBV15 and TRBJ1-5; 11 nucleotides match TRBD1. The TCR sequence derives from an older woman in a cohort exposed to, infected with or recovered from COVID-19 (not recorded which). The CDR3 sequence is CATSREGTGGALQPQHF. The CDR3 DNA follows: TGTGCCACCAGCAGAGAGGGGACAGGGGGGGCTCTCCAGCCCCAGCATTTT.